A selection of T cell receptor beta chains follows, all from one sample in a study of blood T cell repertoires in COVID-19. TCRdb's copy holds only in-frame clones and misses some; the assay was immunoSEQ multiplex PCR. The sample records around 300,000 clones, about 85% being singletons. The sequenced material came from peripheral blood. These receptors all stem from a human donor in a cohort sampled during active COVID-19. The CDR3 runs from the conserved cysteine through the conserved F or W. D genes are given only for firm matches. Clone size is not always given. Where it is, it says once, few, many or a class for expanded clones.

>NA|TRBV4-1|TRBJ2-1|TRBD2
CASSRGLAGGGSYNEQFF
TGCGCCAGCAGCCGAGGACTAGCGGGAGGGGGGTCCTACAATGAGCAGTTCTTC
>NA|TRBV14|TRBJ2-1|TRBD2
CASSELAGGYNEQFF
TGTGCCAGCAGCGAACTAGCGGGAGGTTACAATGAGCAGTTCTTC
>NA|TRBV6-2/TRBV6-3|TRBJ2-7|NA
CASSRDIVSYEQYF
TGTGCCAGCAGCAGGGACATCGTATCCTACGAGCAGTACTTC
>NA|TRBV27|TRBJ2-1|TRBD2
CASTPAGGSYNEQFF
TGTGCCAGCACCCCGGCGGGGGGGTCCTACAATGAGCAGTTCTTC
>once|TRBV21-1|TRBJ2-2|NA
CASSFGAGLENTGELFF
TGTGCCAGCAGCTTCGGGGCGGGACTAGAGAACACCGGGGAGCTGTTTTTT
>NA|TRBV5-4|TRBJ2-3|TRBD2
CASSPGGRAITDTQYF
TGTGCCAGCAGCCCCGGGGGGAGGGCTATTACAGATACGCAGTATTTT
>NA|TRBV30|TRBJ2-1|TRBD2
CAWTGGARNEQFF
TGTGCCTGGACGGGGGGGGCGCGAAATGAGCAGTTCTTC
>NA|TRBV19|TRBJ1-1|NA
CASKGGLLGGNTEAFF
TGTGCCAGTAAAGGTGGATTGCTGGGGGGGAACACTGAAGCTTTCTTT
>few|TRBV14|TRBJ2-5|NA
CASSPAGQGWQETQYF
TGTGCCAGCAGCCCGGCTGGGCAGGGGTGGCAGGAGACCCAGTACTTC
>NA|TRBV6-5|TRBJ2-3|NA
CASSYGGKSTDTQYF
TGTGCCAGCAGTTATGGCGGAAAGAGCACAGATACGCAGTATTTT
>NA|TRBV6-2/TRBV6-3|TRBJ2-4|TRBD2
CASSPPGGWGAKNIQYF
TGTGCCAGCAGCCCTCCCGGGGGGTGGGGTGCCAAAAACATTCAGTACTTC
>NA|TRBV4-1|TRBJ1-5|NA
CASSQEPTVNQPQHF
TGCGCCAGCAGCCAAGAACCGACTGTAAATCAGCCCCAGCATTTT
>NA|TRBV30|TRBJ2-7|NA
CAWSTRALSYEQYF
TGTGCCTGGAGTACGCGGGCCCTCTCCTACGAGCAGTACTTC
>few|TRBV19|TRBJ2-2|TRBD2
CATTPGGGSTGELFF
TGTGCCACCACCCCCGGGGGGGGGTCCACCGGGGAGCTGTTTTTT
>NA|TRBV6-5|TRBJ2-7|TRBD2
CASKRQREGAYEQYF
TGTGCCAGCAAACGTCAGCGGGAGGGGGCCTACGAGCAGTACTTC
>NA|TRBV6-5|TRBJ2-7|NA
CASHLQGPYEQYF
TGTGCCAGCCACCTCCAGGGGCCCTACGAGCAGTACTTC
>NA|TRBV12-2|TRBJ1-4|NA
CASRRAGFNEKLFF
TGTGCAAGTCGCCGGGCAGGGTTTAATGAAAAACTGTTTTTT
>NA|TRBV3-1/TRBV3-2|TRBJ2-1|TRBD2
CASSQAGGSSYNEQFF
TGTGCCAGCAGCCAAGCGGGGGGATCCTCCTACAATGAGCAGTTCTTC
>NA|TRBV27|TRBJ2-1|NA
CASSPRQHRGNEQFF
TGTGCCAGCAGTCCCCGACAGCATAGAGGCAATGAGCAGTTCTTC
>NA|TRBV5-4|TRBJ2-5|NA
CASSLFGGIQETQYF
TGTGCCAGCAGCTTGTTTGGCGGGATCCAAGAGACCCAGTACTTC
>NA|TRBV7-9|TRBJ1-1|NA
CASSLGGGMNTEAFF
TGTGCCAGCAGCTTGGGCGGGGGGATGAACACTGAAGCTTTCTTT
>NA|TRBV7-2|TRBJ2-7|NA
CASSLARTGTYEQYF
TGTGCCAGCAGCTTAGCCAGGACTGGGACCTACGAGCAGTACTTC
>NA|TRBV27|TRBJ1-1|NA
CASSFIPDTEAFF
TGTGCCAGCAGTTTTATCCCCGACACTGAAGCTTTCTTT
>NA|TRBV5-6|TRBJ2-7|TRBD2
CASSLYGRDYEQYF
TGTGCCAGCAGCTTGTACGGGAGGGATTACGAGCAGTACTTC
>NA|TRBV5-1|TRBJ2-1|NA
CASSRLGDGRFF
TGCGCCAGCAGCCGCCTAGGTGACGGAAGGTTCTTC
>NA|TRBV6-5|TRBJ2-7|TRBD2
CATMLAGGDYEQYF
TGTGCCACCATGCTAGCGGGAGGGGACTACGAGCAGTACTTC
>NA|TRBV2|TRBJ2-3|TRBD2
CASSGRADTQYF
TGTGCCAGCTCGGGGAGGGCAGATACGCAGTATTTT
>NA|TRBV24-1|TRBJ2-3|NA
CATSDPSVISTDTQYF
TGTGCCACCAGTGATCCTAGCGTAATTAGCACAGATACGCAGTATTTT
>NA|TRBV7-3|TRBJ2-2|TRBD1
CASSVQGYNTGELFF
TGTGCCAGCAGCGTACAGGGGTATAACACCGGGGAGCTGTTTTTT
>once|TRBV28|TRBJ2-3|NA
CASSPRDFSTDTQYF
TGTGCCAGCAGTCCCCGGGATTTTAGCACAGATACGCAGTATTTT
>NA|TRBV21-1|TRBJ2-1|NA
CASSKGSSGSSYNEQFF
TGTGCCAGCAGCAAAGGCTCAAGCGGGAGTTCCTACAATGAGCAGTTCTTC
>NA|TRBV18|TRBJ1-6|NA
CASSPRATGLSPLHF
TGTGCCAGCTCACCGAGGGCAACAGGGCTTTCACCCCTCCACTTT
>NA|TRBV5-8|TRBJ1-2|NA
CASSPPGQNSNYGYTF
TGTGCCAGCAGCCCCCCCGGACAGAACTCTAACTATGGCTACACCTTC
>NA|TRBV7-2|TRBJ2-1|TRBD2
CASSLVREGYNEQFF
TGTGCCAGCAGCTTAGTTAGGGAGGGTTACAATGAGCAGTTCTTC
>NA|TRBV29-1|TRBJ2-7|TRBD1
CSVGTGTAFGEQYF
TGCAGCGTCGGGACAGGTACGGCCTTTGGCGAGCAGTACTTC
>few|TRBV3-1/TRBV3-2|TRBJ2-7|TRBD2
CASSQISAGEYEQYF
TGTGCCAGCAGCCAAATCTCAGCGGGAGAATACGAGCAGTACTTC
>NA|TRBV3-1/TRBV3-2|TRBJ2-1|TRBD1
CASSQRTRLDRGGDEQFF
TGTGCCAGCAGCCAAAGGACTCGGCTGGACAGGGGGGGGGATGAGCAGTTCTTC
>NA|TRBV2|TRBJ1-1|NA
CASSGRGGNTEAFF
TGTGCCAGCAGTGGACGGGGGGGGAACACTGAAGCTTTCTTT
>NA|TRBV7-9|TRBJ1-2|TRBD1
CASSSISPGTVYGYTF
TGTGCCAGCAGCTCAATATCCCCGGGGACAGTTTATGGCTACACCTTC
>NA|TRBV2|TRBJ2-3|TRBD2
CASSSPSPGGRTDTQYF
TGTGCCAGCAGTTCCCCCTCCCCGGGAGGACGCACAGATACGCAGTATTTT
>NA|TRBV4-1|TRBJ2-1|TRBD2
CASSQASLTSGIYNEQFF
TGCGCCAGCAGCCAAGCTTCCCTGACTAGCGGGATTTACAATGAGCAGTTCTTC
>NA|TRBV28|TRBJ1-2|NA
CATGPNYGYTF
TGTGCAACAGGGCCCAACTATGGCTACACCTTC
>few|TRBV5-1|TRBJ2-2|TRBD2
CASSSSGSNRELFF
TGCGCCAGCAGCTCTAGCGGGAGTAATCGGGAGCTGTTTTTT
>NA|TRBV6-7|TRBJ2-7|NA
CASSSLESSYEQYF
TGTGCCAGCAGCTCCCTAGAGAGCTCCTACGAGCAGTACTTC
>NA|TRBV14|TRBJ2-1|NA
CASSQGWSSYNEQFF
TGTGCCAGCAGCCAAGGATGGAGCTCCTACAATGAGCAGTTCTTC
>NA|TRBV28|TRBJ1-2|TRBD1
CASKDRVSGYTF
TGTGCCAGCAAGGACAGGGTTTCGGGCTACACCTTC